These 2 T cell receptor beta chains came from one sample sequenced in a study of patients and donors after allogeneic stem cell transplantation. A single record per CDR3 protein comes from TCRdb applying MiXCR to the RT-PCR reads. The sample carries over 130,000 distinct CDR3 sequences, approximately 40% recorded once. Sample: blood, either unsorted or a sorted T cell fraction (not recorded which). The receptors shown here come from a human donor who was either an allogeneic HSCT recipient or a stem cell or donor lymphocyte infusion donor (not recorded which). It is not recorded whose cells these are; they may come from a transplant donor.

The table lists this clonotype with a few counts. The J gene is TRBJ1-5, the V gene TRBV24-1; D call uncertain. Trimming stripped 9 bases from V and 0 bases from J, with 14 bases between. The CDR3 is 15 amino acids. Germline lookup yields CDR1 KGHDR and CDR2 SFDVKD. CDR3 DNA sequence: TGTGCCACCTCCCCGAACACGGATAGCAATCAGCCCCAGCATTTT. It translates to CATSPNTDSNQPQHF.

This clonotype was counted a single time. V is TRBV5-1 and J is TRBJ2-1; TRBD1 matches 10 bases. The length of the CDR3 is 16 residues. V was pared by 4 bases and J by 8 bases, with 12 bases of the junction left unmatched. CDR1 and CDR2 (germline): SGHRS, YFSETQ. The CDR3, as DNA: TGCGCCAGCAGCCTAGAACCGGGACAGGGGTGGGATGAGCAGTTCTTC. This codes for CASSLEPGQGWDEQFF.